The subject of this entry is one T cell receptor (beta chain). The ends lost 4 bases at V and 2 bases at J; junction bases unmatched: 8. Germline loops: CDR1 GTSNPN, CDR2 SVGIG (reference sequence). The CDR3 has 15 amino acids. The data stem from a study of blood T cell repertoires in COVID-19. Across the whole study: From T cells, B-cell-depleted T cells, or PBMCs came the material, which was cDNA or gDNA.

The method was immunoSEQ multiplex PCR; TCRdb's version includes in-frame clones alone and lacks a portion of them. The sample holds approximately 60,000 clones, roughly 76% seen once. The specimen sequenced was peripheral blood. The TCR sequence derives from a human donor in a cohort sampled during active COVID-19. The chain carries TRBV30 and TRBJ2-3, with TRBD1 matching over 8 bases. CDR3 amino acids: CAWMRTGLLTDTQYF. The DNA of the CDR3 is TGTGCCTGGATGCGGACAGGGCTACTCACAGATACGCAGTATTTT.